The rows below give T cell receptor beta chains drawn from one sample of a study of T cell responses to AZD1222 COVID-19 vaccine. Produced via immunoSEQ multiplex PCR; TCRdb's table is partial and in-frame only. The sample has more than 50,000 clones, roughly 89% seen once. This sample comprised peripheral blood, obtained on day 0 of AZD1222 vaccination. These receptors were obtained from an adult in good health. Each CDR3 is given with its conserved first and last residue. D genes are given only for firm matches. The size of a clone is reported for some rows only, either as once, few or many, or as a class for expanded clones.

J,D,size,V,CDR3,DNA
TRBJ1-2,TRBD1,once,TRBV9,CASSAVRGQGDGYTF,TGTGCCAGCAGCGCCGTCAGAGGACAGGGCGATGGCTACACCTTC
TRBJ2-3,-,-,TRBV18,CASSPPGVADTQYF,TGTGCCAGCTCACCACCGGGCGTAGCGGATACGCAGTATTTT
TRBJ2-1,-,-,TRBV6-5,CALASSIYNEQFF,TGTGCCTTGGCTAGCTCAATTTACAATGAGCAGTTCTTC
TRBJ1-6,-,once,TRBV5-1,CASSRQGDNSPLHF,TGCGCCAGCAGCCGTCAGGGTGATAATTCACCCCTCCACTTT
TRBJ1-4,TRBD1,-,TRBV15,CATSNVKTGAGEKLFF,TGTGCCACCAGCAACGTAAAGACAGGGGCCGGAGAAAAACTGTTTTTT
TRBJ1-2,-,-,TRBV7-8,CASSRGTANYGYTF,TGTGCCAGCAGCCGGGGGACCGCTAACTATGGCTACACCTTC
TRBJ2-3,TRBD1,-,TRBV9,CASSVRQGATDTQYF,TGTGCCAGCAGCGTAAGACAGGGGGCCACAGATACGCAGTATTTT
TRBJ1-3,-,-,TRBV19,CATRTVAGNTIYF,TGTGCCACCCGGACAGTAGCAGGAAACACCATATATTTT
TRBJ1-5,-,few,TRBV29-1,CSVEVGGGQPQHF,TGCAGCGTTGAAGTAGGGGGTGGTCAGCCCCAGCATTTT
TRBJ1-5,TRBD1,-,TRBV28,CASSPSTGTVSNQPQHF,TGTGCCAGCAGTCCCTCAACCGGGACAGTTAGCAATCAGCCCCAGCATTTT